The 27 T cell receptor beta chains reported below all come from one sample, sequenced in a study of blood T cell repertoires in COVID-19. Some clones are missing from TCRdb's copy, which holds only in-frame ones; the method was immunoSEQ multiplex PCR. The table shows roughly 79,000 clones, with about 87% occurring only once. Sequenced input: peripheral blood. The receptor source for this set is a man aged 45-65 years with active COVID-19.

The CDR3 region is CASSRQGLRETQYF. The CDR3 DNA sequence: TGTGCCAGTAGTAGACAGGGACTTAGGGAGACCCAGTACTTC. The chain combines TRBV19 with TRBJ2-5; possibly TRBD1 for D (7 bases). V was pared by 4 bases and J by 5 bases, with 14 bases between. Germline CDR1 is LNHDA and CDR2 is SQIVND (reference sequence). CDR3 length equals 14 residues.

CDR3 nucleotide sequence: TGTGCCAGCAGCTCCGGGGATCAGCCCCAGCATTTT. It specifies CASSSGDQPQHF. J is TRBJ1-5 and V is TRBV5-6; D gene unclear. From germline, CDR1 is SGHDT and CDR2 YYEEEE. The CDR3 sequence is 12 residues long. Trimming removed 3 bases from V and 5 bases from J, with 6 bases in between.

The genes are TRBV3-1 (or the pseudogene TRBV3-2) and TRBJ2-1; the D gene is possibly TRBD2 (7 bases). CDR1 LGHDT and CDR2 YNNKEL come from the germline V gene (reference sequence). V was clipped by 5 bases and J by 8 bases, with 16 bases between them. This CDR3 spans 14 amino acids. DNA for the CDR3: TGTGCCAGCAGCAAGGGGGAGGGCGGATATGAGCAGTTCTTC. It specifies CASSKGEGGYEQFF.

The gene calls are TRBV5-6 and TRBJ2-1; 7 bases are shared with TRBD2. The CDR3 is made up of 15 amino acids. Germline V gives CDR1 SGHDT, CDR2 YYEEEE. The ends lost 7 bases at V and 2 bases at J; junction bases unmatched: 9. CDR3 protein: CASGGSGIPYNEQFF. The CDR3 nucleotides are TGTGCCAGCGGGGGAAGCGGGATCCCCTACAATGAGCAGTTCTTC.

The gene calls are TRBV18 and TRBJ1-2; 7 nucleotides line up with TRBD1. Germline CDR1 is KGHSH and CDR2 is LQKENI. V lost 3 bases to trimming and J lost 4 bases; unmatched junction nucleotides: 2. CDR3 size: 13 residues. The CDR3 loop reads CASSPDRFYGYTF. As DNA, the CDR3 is TGTGCCAGCTCACCGGACAGGTTCTATGGCTACACCTTC.

CDR3 in DNA: TGTGCCAGCAGCTTGTGGCCCCCGACAGGGAAAGAAAAACTGTTTTTT. It translates to CASSLWPPTGKEKLFF. The chain joins TRBV5-5 to TRBJ1-4, with 7 bases matching TRBD1. The V and J ends lost 1 base and 8 bases, in that order; junction bases with no gene match: 11. This CDR3 is built from 16 residues. CDR1 and CDR2 from the germline V gene are SGHKS and YYEKEE (reference sequence).

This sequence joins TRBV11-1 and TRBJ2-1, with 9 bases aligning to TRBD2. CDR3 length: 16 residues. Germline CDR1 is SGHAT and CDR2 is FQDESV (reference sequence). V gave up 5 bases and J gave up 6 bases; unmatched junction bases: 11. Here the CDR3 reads CASSLRQGLARNEQFF. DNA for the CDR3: TGTGCCAGCAGCCTTCGACAGGGACTAGCTCGCAATGAGCAGTTCTTC. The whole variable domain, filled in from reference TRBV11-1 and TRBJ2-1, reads EAEVAQSPRYKITEKSQAVAFWCDPISGHATLYWYRQILGQGPELLVQFQDESVVDDSQLPKDRFSAERLKGVDSTLKIQPAELGDSAMYLCASSLRQGLARNEQFFGPGTRLTVL.

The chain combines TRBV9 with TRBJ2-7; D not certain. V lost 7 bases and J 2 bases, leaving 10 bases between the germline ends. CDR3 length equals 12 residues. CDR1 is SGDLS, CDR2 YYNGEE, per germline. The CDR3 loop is CASGPGPYEQYF. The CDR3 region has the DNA TGTGCCAGCGGGCCCGGCCCCTACGAGCAGTACTTC.

The CDR3 DNA sequence: TGTGCCAGCAGGGAAGGGGGAGAGGGTGAAGCTTTCTTT. This translates into CASREGGEGEAFF. V and J are TRBV12-3 or TRBV12-4 and TRBJ1-1; weak D call: TRBD1 (6 bases). V was shortened by 6 bases and J by 7 bases, with 15 bases between the two germline ends. The CDR3 is 13 residues long.

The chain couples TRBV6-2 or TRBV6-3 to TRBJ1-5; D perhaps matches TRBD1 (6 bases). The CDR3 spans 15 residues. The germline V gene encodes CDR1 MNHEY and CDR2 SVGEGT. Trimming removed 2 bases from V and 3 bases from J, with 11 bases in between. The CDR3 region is CASSYRQVFNQPQHF. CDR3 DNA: TGTGCCAGCAGTTACCGACAGGTCTTCAATCAGCCCCAGCATTTT.

The CDR3 sequence is CASSWGTARSSQETQYF. The DNA of the CDR3 is TGCGCCAGCAGCTGGGGGACAGCAAGAAGCTCCCAAGAGACCCAGTACTTC. V gene TRBV5-1 combines with J gene TRBJ2-5, with 7 bases lining up with TRBD1. The length of the CDR3 is 17 residues. V dropped 3 bases and J dropped 1; count of bases not matched to a gene: 12. Looked up from germline, CDR1 is SGHRS and CDR2 is YFSETQ.

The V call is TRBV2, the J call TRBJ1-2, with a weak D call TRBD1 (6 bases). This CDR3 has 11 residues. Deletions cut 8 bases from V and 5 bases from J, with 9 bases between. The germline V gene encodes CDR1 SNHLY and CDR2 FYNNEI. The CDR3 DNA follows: TGTGCCAGCGGGCAGGGGTATGGCTACACCTTC. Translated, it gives CASGQGYGYTF.

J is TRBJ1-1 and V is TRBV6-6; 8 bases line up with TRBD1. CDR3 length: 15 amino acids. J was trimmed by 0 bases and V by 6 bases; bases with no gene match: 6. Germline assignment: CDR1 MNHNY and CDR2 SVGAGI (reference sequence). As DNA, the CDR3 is TGTGCCAGCAGACTGACAGGGGAAATGAACACTGAAGCTTTCTTT. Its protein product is CASRLTGEMNTEAFF.

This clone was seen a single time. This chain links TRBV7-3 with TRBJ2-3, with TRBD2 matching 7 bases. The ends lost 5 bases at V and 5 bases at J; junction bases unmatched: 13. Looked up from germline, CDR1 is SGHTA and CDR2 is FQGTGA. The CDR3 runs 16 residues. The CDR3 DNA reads TGTGCCAGCAGCACTTCCGGGACTATTTCGGGAGATACGCAGTATTTT. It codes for CASSTSGTISGDTQYF.

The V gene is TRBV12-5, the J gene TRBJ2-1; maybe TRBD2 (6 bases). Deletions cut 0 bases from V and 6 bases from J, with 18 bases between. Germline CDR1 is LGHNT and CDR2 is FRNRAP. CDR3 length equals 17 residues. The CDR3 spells CASGLVPGASVVNEQFF. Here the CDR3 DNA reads TGTGCTAGTGGTTTGGTACCGGGCGCTAGCGTAGTCAATGAGCAGTTCTTC.

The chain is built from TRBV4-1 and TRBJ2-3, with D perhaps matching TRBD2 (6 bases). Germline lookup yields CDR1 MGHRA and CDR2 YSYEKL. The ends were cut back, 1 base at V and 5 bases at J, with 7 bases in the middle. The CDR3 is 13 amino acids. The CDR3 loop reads CASSQVGGDTQYF. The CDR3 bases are TGCGCCAGCAGCCAAGTGGGGGGAGATACGCAGTATTTT.

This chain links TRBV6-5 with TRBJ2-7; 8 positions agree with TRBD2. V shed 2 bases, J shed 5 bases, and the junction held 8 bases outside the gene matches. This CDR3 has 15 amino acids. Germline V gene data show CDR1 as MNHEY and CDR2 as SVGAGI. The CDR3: CASSYDTGRDHEQYF. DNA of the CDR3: TGTGCCAGCAGTTACGATACCGGGAGGGACCACGAGCAGTACTTC.

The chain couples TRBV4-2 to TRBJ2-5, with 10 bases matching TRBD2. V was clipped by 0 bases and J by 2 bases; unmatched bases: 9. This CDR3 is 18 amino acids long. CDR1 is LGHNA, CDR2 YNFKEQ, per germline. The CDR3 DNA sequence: TGTGCCAGCAGCCAAGATTTAGCGGGAGGCCGATCTCAAGAGACCCAGTACTTC. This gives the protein CASSQDLAGGRSQETQYF.

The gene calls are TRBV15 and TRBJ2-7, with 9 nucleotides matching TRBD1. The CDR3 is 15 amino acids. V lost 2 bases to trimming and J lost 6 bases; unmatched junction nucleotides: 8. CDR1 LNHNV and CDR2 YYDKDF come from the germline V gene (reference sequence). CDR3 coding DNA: TGTGCCACCAGCAGACAGACAGGGGGTGGCATCGAGCAGTACTTC. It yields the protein CATSRQTGGGIEQYF.

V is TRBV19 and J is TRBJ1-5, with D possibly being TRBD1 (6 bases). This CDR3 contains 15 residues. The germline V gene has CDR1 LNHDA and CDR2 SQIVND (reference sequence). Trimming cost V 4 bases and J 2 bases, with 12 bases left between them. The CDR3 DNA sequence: TGTGCCAGTAGTACAACAGGGAGGGGCAATCAGCCCCAGCATTTT. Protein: CASSTTGRGNQPQHF.

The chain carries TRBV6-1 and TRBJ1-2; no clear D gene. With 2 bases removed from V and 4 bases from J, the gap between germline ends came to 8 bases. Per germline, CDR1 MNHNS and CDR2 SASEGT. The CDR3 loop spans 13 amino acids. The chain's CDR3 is CASSERGGYGYTF. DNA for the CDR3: TGTGCCAGCAGTGAACGGGGAGGCTATGGCTACACCTTC.

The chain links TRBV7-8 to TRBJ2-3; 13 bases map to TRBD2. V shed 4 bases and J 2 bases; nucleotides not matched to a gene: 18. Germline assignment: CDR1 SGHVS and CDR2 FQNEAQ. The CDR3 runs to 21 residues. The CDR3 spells CASSSRRNPGLAGDITDTQYF. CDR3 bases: TGTGCCAGCAGCTCTCGACGAAATCCCGGACTAGCGGGGGACATCACAGATACGCAGTATTTT.

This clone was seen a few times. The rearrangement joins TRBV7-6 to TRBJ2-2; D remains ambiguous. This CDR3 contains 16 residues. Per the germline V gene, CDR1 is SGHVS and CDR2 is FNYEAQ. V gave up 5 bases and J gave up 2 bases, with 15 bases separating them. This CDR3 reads CASSPGSNLNTGELFF. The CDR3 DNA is TGTGCCAGCAGCCCCGGGTCCAACCTTAACACCGGGGAGCTGTTTTTT. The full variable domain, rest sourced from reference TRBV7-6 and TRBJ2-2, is GAGVSQSPRYKVTKRGQDVALRCDPISGHVSLYWYRQALGQGPEFLTYFNYEAQQDKSGLPNDRFSAERPEGSISTLTIQRTEQRDSAMYRCASSPGSNLNTGELFFGEGSRLTVL.

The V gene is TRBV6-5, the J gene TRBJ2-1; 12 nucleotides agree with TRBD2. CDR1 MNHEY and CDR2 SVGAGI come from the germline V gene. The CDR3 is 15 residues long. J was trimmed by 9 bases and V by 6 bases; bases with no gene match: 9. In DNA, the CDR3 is TGTGCCAGCAGCCGTGCTAGCGGGGGGGCGGCTGAGCAGTTCTTC. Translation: CASSRASGGAAEQFF.

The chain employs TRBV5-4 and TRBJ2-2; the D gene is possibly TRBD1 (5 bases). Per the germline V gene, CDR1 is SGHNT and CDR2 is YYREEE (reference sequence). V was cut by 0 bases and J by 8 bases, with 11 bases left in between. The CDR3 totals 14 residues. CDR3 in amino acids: CASSLGQGVGELFF. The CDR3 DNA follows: TGTGCCAGCAGCTTGGGTCAGGGTGTTGGGGAGCTGTTTTTT.

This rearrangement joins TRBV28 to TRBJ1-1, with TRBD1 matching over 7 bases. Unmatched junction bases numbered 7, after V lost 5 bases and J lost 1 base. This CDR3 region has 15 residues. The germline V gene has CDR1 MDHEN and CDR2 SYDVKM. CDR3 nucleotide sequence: TGTGCCAGCAGTACCCAGGGGGGCAGGAACACTGAAGCTTTCTTT. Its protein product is CASSTQGGRNTEAFF.

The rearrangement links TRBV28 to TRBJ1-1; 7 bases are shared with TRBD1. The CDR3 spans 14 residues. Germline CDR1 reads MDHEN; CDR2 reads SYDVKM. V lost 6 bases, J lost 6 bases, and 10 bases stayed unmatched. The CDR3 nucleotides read TGTGCCAGCAGGACGACAGGGAGGAGGGCTGAAGCTTTCTTT. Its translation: CASRTTGRRAEAFF.